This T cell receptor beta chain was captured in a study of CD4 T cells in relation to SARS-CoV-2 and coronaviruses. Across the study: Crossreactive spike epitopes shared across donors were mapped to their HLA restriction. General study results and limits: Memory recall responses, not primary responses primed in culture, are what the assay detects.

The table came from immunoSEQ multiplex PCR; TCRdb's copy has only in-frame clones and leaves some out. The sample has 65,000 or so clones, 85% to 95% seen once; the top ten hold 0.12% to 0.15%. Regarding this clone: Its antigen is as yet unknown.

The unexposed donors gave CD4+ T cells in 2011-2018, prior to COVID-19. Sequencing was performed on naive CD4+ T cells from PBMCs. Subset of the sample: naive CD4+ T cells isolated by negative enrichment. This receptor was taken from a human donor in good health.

The DNA for the CDR3 is TGTGCCAGCAGCAGAGACAGGGTTAAGAGCTATGGCTACACCTTC. Residues: CASSRDRVKSYGYTF. The V and J genes are TRBV7-3 and TRBJ1-2; 7 bases are shared with TRBD1. V dropped 5 bases and J dropped 4; count of bases not matched to a gene: 10. The CDR3 has 15 residues. Germline V gene lookup returns CDR1 SGHTA and CDR2 FQGTGA.